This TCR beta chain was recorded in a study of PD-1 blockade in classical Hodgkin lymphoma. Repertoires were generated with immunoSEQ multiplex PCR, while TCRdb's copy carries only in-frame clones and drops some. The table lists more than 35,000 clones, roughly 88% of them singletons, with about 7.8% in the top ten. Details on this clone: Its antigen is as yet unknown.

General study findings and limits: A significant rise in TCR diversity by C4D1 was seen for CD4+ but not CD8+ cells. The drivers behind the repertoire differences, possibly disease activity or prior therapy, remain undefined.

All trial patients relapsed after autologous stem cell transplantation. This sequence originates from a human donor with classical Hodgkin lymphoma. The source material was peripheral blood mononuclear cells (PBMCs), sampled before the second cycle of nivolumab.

In DNA form, the CDR3 reads TGCAGCGTTGAAGCTAATGGGGGACAGGAAAACTATGGCTACACCTTC. Translating gives CSVEANGGQENYGYTF. The rearrangement uses TRBV29-1 and TRBJ1-2, with 8 nucleotides matching TRBD1. J lost 2 bases, V lost 1 base, and 9 bases had no gene match. The CDR3 has 16 amino acids. Per germline, CDR1 SQVTM and CDR2 ANQGSEA.